Following are 25 T cell receptor beta chains from one sample sequenced in a study of identical twins. TCRdb fed the 5' RACE reads into MiXCR, producing one record per CDR3 protein. The sample holds fewer than 350,000 distinct CDR3 sequences, 8% to 9% seen once. The same data also went into a second study, on yellow fever vaccine responses in identical twins.

The sequenced sample was memory (CD45RO+) T cells sorted from blood. The receptors were sampled from a woman younger than 35 in good health.

This clonotype came up a few times. The genes are TRBV5-5 and TRBJ2-1; TRBD2 is a possible D gene (5 bases). V lost 0 bases, J lost 7 bases, and 14 bases lay in between. The CDR3 is 15 residues long. Germline V CDR1 and CDR2: SGHKS, YYEKEE (reference sequence). CDR3 loop: CASSLVRAVGNEQFF. The CDR3 nucleotides are TGTGCCAGCAGCTTGGTGAGGGCGGTAGGAAATGAGCAGTTCTTC.

This clonotype appeared many times. The genes are TRBV6-1 and TRBJ2-2; maybe TRBD1 (5 bases). V lost 7 bases, J lost 5 bases, and 20 bases lay in between. Germline values: CDR1 MNHNS, CDR2 SASEGT. The CDR3 is 16 residues long. The DNA of the CDR3 is TGTGCCAGCACCAAAAGGGGCGCCATAGAGACCGGGGAGCTGTTTTTT. This gives the protein CASTKRGAIETGELFF.

This clonotype was seen many times. The V gene is TRBV7-6, the J gene TRBJ2-7; 10 bases align to TRBD2. Germline CDR1 is SGHVS and CDR2 is FNYEAQ. V lost 3 bases to trimming and J lost 3 bases; unmatched junction nucleotides: 5. This CDR3 has 15 residues. The CDR3 DNA is TGTGCCAGCAGCTTCGGGACTAGCGATTACTACGAGCAGTACGTC. Residues: CASSFGTSDYYEQYV.

This clonotype was found a few times. The rearrangement uses TRBV3-1 and TRBJ2-5, with TRBD1 matching over 9 bases. Trimming at V came to 1 base and at J to 0 bases, leaving 3 bases not matched to a gene. Germline CDR1 LGHDT, CDR2 YNNKEL (reference sequence). CDR3 length equals 16 residues. CDR3 in DNA: TGTGCCAGCAGCCAAGGTGGGACAGGGAACCAAGAGACCCAGTACTTC. It translates to CASSQGGTGNQETQYF.

This clonotype appeared a few times. This chain connects TRBV20-1 to TRBJ2-7; 16 positions agree with TRBD2. The germline CDR1 and CDR2 sequences are DFQATT and SNEGSKA (reference sequence). V lost 3 bases to trimming and J lost 2 bases; unmatched junction nucleotides: 7. The CDR3 has 17 residues. CDR3 region: CSASWGLAGGPPYEQYF. CDR3 bases: TGCAGTGCTAGTTGGGGACTAGCGGGAGGGCCTCCCTACGAGCAGTACTTC.

This clonotype has ten or more counts. V and J are TRBV6-2 or TRBV6-3 and TRBJ2-7; D is unclear. The V gene lost 4 bases and the J gene lost 6 bases, with 7 bases spanning the gap. The germline V gene encodes CDR1 MNHEY and CDR2 SVGEGT. The CDR3 spans 11 residues. For the CDR3, the DNA is TGTGCCAGCAGTTTCGATTCCGAGCAGTACGTC. Translation gives CASSFDSEQYV.

A few counts support this clonotype. This sequence joins TRBV18 and TRBJ2-1; 9 nucleotides match TRBD1. CDR1 is KGHSH and CDR2 is LQKENI in the germline V gene. V lost 3 bases and J lost 6; bases outside the gene matches: 6. The CDR3 contains 15 residues. This chain's CDR3 is CASSPKWGQGNEQFF. CDR3 DNA sequence: TGTGCCAGCTCACCGAAATGGGGACAGGGCAATGAGCAGTTCTTC.

V is TRBV4-1 and J is TRBJ1-6; 9 bases align to TRBD1. CDR3 length equals 16 residues. V trimming: 2 bases; J trimming: 7 bases; junction bases outside the gene matches: 6. The V gene's germline CDR1 is MGHRA and CDR2 YSYEKL. CDR3: CASSQPGQGKNSPLHF. The CDR3 DNA reads as TGCGCCAGCAGCCAACCCGGACAGGGGAAAAATTCACCCCTCCACTTT.

This clonotype was detected only a few times. The chain uses TRBV20-1 and TRBJ2-5, with D possibly matching TRBD1 (7 bases). Trimming removed 1 base from V and 2 bases from J, with 11 bases in between. The CDR3 covers 14 residues. Per the germline V gene, CDR1 is DFQATT and CDR2 is SNEGSKA (reference sequence). The CDR3 coding sequence is TGCAGTGCTAGAGTTGCAGGGGGGCAAGAGACCCAGTACTTC. Translated, it gives CSARVAGGQETQYF.

V is TRBV20-1 and J is TRBJ2-2; D is perhaps TRBD1 or TRBD2 (6 bases each). V shed 0 bases and J shed 5 bases, with 16 bases lying between them. The CDR3 is 16 amino acids. Germline V CDR1 and CDR2: DFQATT, SNEGSKA (reference sequence). The CDR3, as DNA: TGCAGTGCTAGAGATCGATTAGGGGGGTGGACCGGGGAGCTGTTTTTT. This codes for CSARDRLGGWTGELFF.

This clonotype was seen many times. The J gene is TRBJ1-6, the V gene TRBV7-2, with a tentative D call TRBD1 (5 bases). This CDR3 is built from 15 residues. The germline CDR1 and CDR2 sequences are SGHTA and FQGNSA. V was clipped by 3 bases and J by 9 bases, with 15 bases between them. CDR3 sequence reads: CASSFGGNSGSPLHF. The CDR3 DNA follows: TGTGCCAGCAGCTTTGGGGGAAACTCGGGTTCACCCCTCCACTTT.

In this sample, this clonotype turned up a few times. V gene TRBV28 combines with J gene TRBJ2-3; TRBD1 agrees at 8 bases. Per the germline V gene, CDR1 is MDHEN and CDR2 is SYDVKM. This CDR3 is built from 15 residues. J was trimmed by 3 bases and V by 4 bases; bases with no gene match: 6. CDR3 in DNA: TGTGCCAGCAGTTCCCCGGACAGGGTTACAGATACGCAGTATTTT. Residues: CASSSPDRVTDTQYF.

The chain joins TRBV11-2 to TRBJ2-1; weak D call: TRBD1 (5 bases). Germline V gives CDR1 SGHAT, CDR2 FQNNGV. The germline V and J ends were trimmed by 5 bases and 5 bases, with 25 bases remaining between them. CDR3 length: 18 amino acids. Written as DNA, the CDR3 is TGTGCCAGCAGCAGCTTAGGAGCAGGGCTAACCATTAACAATGAGCAGTTCTTC. The encoded protein is CASSSLGAGLTINNEQFF.

This clonotype was detected a few times. The rearrangement uses TRBV6-1 and TRBJ2-7; D remains ambiguous. The CDR3 covers 13 residues. The germline gives CDR1 MNHNS, CDR2 SASEGT. With 3 bases removed from V and 2 bases from J, the gap between germline ends came to 8 bases. The CDR3 sequence: CASSETLPYEQYV. CDR3 in DNA: TGTGCCAGCAGTGAGACACTACCCTACGAGCAGTACGTC.

V gene TRBV23-1 combines with J gene TRBJ2-4; a weak D match, TRBD2 (6 bases). TRBV23-1 belongs to the ORF category, with a function that is uncertain. The V gene lost 3 bases and the J gene lost 2 bases, with 11 bases spanning the gap. This CDR3 region has 15 residues. CDR3 in DNA: TGCGCCAGCAGTCATATAGCGGAATCCAAAAACATTCAGTACTTC. It is translated as CASSHIAESKNIQYF.

This clonotype occurred many times. J is TRBJ2-7 and V is TRBV6-5; TRBD1 matches at 7 bases. This CDR3 comprises 16 residues. Germline V gene lookup returns CDR1 MNHEY and CDR2 SVGAGI. V lost 2 bases and J lost 2; bases outside the gene matches: 9. In DNA, the CDR3 is TGTGCCAGCAGTTACACGTATACAGGGGAAGCCTACGAGCAGTACTTC. The encoded protein is CASSYTYTGEAYEQYF.

The chain is built from TRBV20-1 and TRBJ2-1; D perhaps matches TRBD2 (6 bases). Germline V gene lookup returns CDR1 DFQATT and CDR2 SNEGSKA (reference sequence). The germline V and J ends were trimmed by 3 bases and 9 bases, with 24 bases remaining between them. This CDR3 region has 16 residues. The CDR3 here is CSARHILGGGGGEQFF. As DNA, the CDR3 is TGCAGTGCTAGGCACATCCTTGGTGGGGGAGGAGGTGAGCAGTTCTTC.

The sample holds many counts of this clonotype. The rearrangement joins TRBV6-5 to TRBJ2-1; 10 bases are shared with TRBD2. Germline V CDR1 and CDR2: MNHEY, SVGAGI. The CDR3 is made up of 19 amino acids. J was trimmed by 1 base and V by 3 bases; bases with no gene match: 12. As DNA, the CDR3 is TGTGCCAGCAGTTATCCCACTAGCGGGATGGGTATGTCCTACAATGAGCAGTTCTTC. As protein: CASSYPTSGMGMSYNEQFF.

The table lists this clonotype with many counts. The chain couples TRBV5-1 to TRBJ2-3, with a weak D call TRBD2 (7 bases). Trimming pared 2 bases from V and 0 bases from J, leaving 13 bases between. CDR1 is SGHRS, CDR2 YFSETQ, per germline. The CDR3 loop spans 16 amino acids. CDR3 region: CASSFGGTTSTDTQYF. CDR3 coding DNA: TGCGCCAGCAGCTTCGGGGGGACAACGAGCACAGATACGCAGTATTTT.

This chain uses TRBV15 with TRBJ1-1; D is uncertain. The germline CDR1 and CDR2 sequences are LNHNV and YYDKDF (reference sequence). The CDR3 is 15 residues long. Trimming left V 6 bases short and J 0 bases short, with 14 bases between. CDR3 residues: CATSVVGAMNTEAFF. In DNA form, the CDR3 reads TGTGCCACCAGTGTAGTGGGAGCTATGAACACTGAAGCTTTCTTT.

V is TRBV20-1 and J is TRBJ2-1; TRBD2 matches at 12 bases. V was clipped by 1 base and J by 9 bases; unmatched bases: 4. The CDR3 is made up of 14 amino acids. The germline V gene encodes CDR1 DFQATT and CDR2 SNEGSKA (reference sequence). CDR3 protein: CSARGLAGVSEQFF. The DNA for the CDR3 is TGCAGTGCTAGAGGACTAGCGGGAGTAAGTGAGCAGTTCTTC.

The table lists this clonotype with many counts. This chain links TRBV20-1 with TRBJ2-5; 8 nucleotides line up with TRBD2. The V segment lost 6 bases and the J segment 5 bases; nucleotides outside the gene matches: 8. CDR1 is DFQATT and CDR2 is SNEGSKA in the germline V gene (reference sequence). The CDR3 length is 13 residues. CDR3 residues: CSAPSGGLETQYF. The CDR3 nucleotides read TGCAGTGCGCCGTCGGGGGGGCTGGAGACCCAGTACTTC.

This clonotype has a handful of counts. J is TRBJ2-7 and V is TRBV18; D may correspond to TRBD1 or TRBD2 (5 bases each). The V and J ends lost 3 bases and 7 bases respectively, with 16 bases between them. The CDR3 sequence is 14 residues long. The germline gives CDR1 KGHSH, CDR2 LQKENI. CDR3: CASSPAGAVGEQYV. The CDR3 DNA reads as TGTGCCAGCTCACCTGCCGGGGCAGTAGGGGAGCAGTACGTC.

This chain connects TRBV12-3 or TRBV12-4 to TRBJ2-5, with D perhaps matching TRBD2 (6 bases). The CDR3 spans 16 residues. V was clipped by 5 bases and J by 2 bases, with 18 bases between them. CDR3 DNA sequence: TGTGCCAGCAGTCCCCGTGGGGGGATCTTTCAAGAGACCCAGTACTTC. Translating gives CASSPRGGIFQETQYF.

This clonotype was observed a handful of times. The chain employs TRBV2 and TRBJ1-1, with D unclear. Germline-derived CDR1 and CDR2 are SNHLY and FYNNEI. The V end was cut by 6 bases, the J end by 4 bases, with 9 bases between. The CDR3 loop spans 12 amino acids. DNA for the CDR3: TGTGCCAGCAGGGAATCTGGCACTGAAGCTTTCTTT. It specifies CASRESGTEAFF.